This is a list of T cell receptor beta chains from one sample in a study of blood T cell repertoires in COVID-19. TCRdb keeps only in-frame clones here, not all; method: immunoSEQ multiplex PCR. The repertoire includes approximately 110,000 clones, about two thirds of them detected once, and under 0.95% sits in the top ten. Sequencing was done on a sample of peripheral blood. The receptors originated from a human donor with acute or convalescent COVID-19. The donor label of this sample is uncertain. CDR3s include the opening cysteine and the closing phenylalanine or tryptophan. D genes are given only for firm matches. A row's size may be missing; if present it is once, few, many or a size class.

D | J | V | size | DNA | CDR3
TRBD2 | TRBJ2-3 | TRBV7-6 | . | TGTGCCAGCAGCTTATCGTCCGGCGGGGGGGCGGGAGATACGCAGTATTTT | CASSLSSGGGAGDTQYF
TRBD1 | TRBJ1-6 | TRBV7-9 | . | TGTGCCAGCAGCTTCCGGACAGGGGATGGGAATTCACCCCTCCACTTT | CASSFRTGDGNSPLHF
. | TRBJ2-1 | TRBV5-1 | . | TGCGCCAGCAGCTTGTACCCAGGCAGCTCCTACAATGAGCAGTTCTTC | CASSLYPGSSYNEQFF
. | TRBJ2-2 | TRBV7-2 | . | TGTGCCAGCAGCTTAAGGCGGGTCGGGGAGCTGTTTTTT | CASSLRRVGELFF
. | TRBJ1-1 | TRBV30 | few | TGTGCCTGGAGTTCTAGCGGACAGCCGAACACTGAAGCTTTCTTT | CAWSSSGQPNTEAFF
TRBD2 | TRBJ2-3 | TRBV2 | many | TGTGCCAGCGCGACGGCTGTTGGGGGGGGGAGGACAGATACGCAGTATTTT | CASATAVGGGRTDTQYF
. | TRBJ2-3 | TRBV7-3 | . | TGTGCCAGCAGTTCAACATACACAGATACGCAGTATTTT | CASSSTYTDTQYF
TRBD1 | TRBJ1-1 | TRBV29-1 | . | TGCAGCGTTGAAGATGGGGACAGGACTGAAGCTTTCTTT | CSVEDGDRTEAFF
. | TRBJ2-3 | TRBV5-4 | . | TGTGCCAGCAGCTTGGGTACGGGGGGCAGCACAGATACGCAGTATTTT | CASSLGTGGSTDTQYF
. | TRBJ2-4 | TRBV9 | . | TGTGCCAGCAGCCCCCACACTAGTTGGGGAGCGGACATTCAGTACTTC | CASSPHTSWGADIQYF
TRBD2 | TRBJ2-2 | TRBV3-1/TRBV3-2 | . | TGTGCCAGCAGCCGCGGGGGGAACACCGGGGAGCTGTTTTTT | CASSRGGNTGELFF
TRBD1 | TRBJ2-1 | TRBV2 | . | TGTGCCAGCAGCCTGATCTTACAGGGGGAGCAGTTCTTC | CASSLILQGEQFF
TRBD1 | TRBJ1-2 | TRBV12-3/TRBV12-4 | . | TGTGCCAGCAGGGGGGACAGGTCCTATGGCTACACCTTC | CASRGDRSYGYTF
TRBD1 | TRBJ2-1 | TRBV6-2/TRBV6-3 | . | TGTGCCAGCAGTTACCCCAAACAGGGGTCGTACAATGAGCAGTTCTTC | CASSYPKQGSYNEQFF
. | TRBJ1-1 | TRBV3-1/TRBV3-2 | . | TGTGCCAGCAGCCCGGTCCTCCTGAACACTGAAGCTTTCTTT | CASSPVLLNTEAFF
. | TRBJ2-7 | TRBV30 | . | TGTGCCTGGGGTTGGGGGCGGTACGAGCAGTACTTC | CAWGWGRYEQYF
. | TRBJ1-2 | TRBV5-1 | . | TGCGCCAGCAGCCCCTCTTACAGGCCCCCATACTATGGCTACACCTTC | CASSPSYRPPYYGYTF
. | TRBJ1-5 | TRBV2 | once | TGTGCCAGCAGTGATCCGGGGTCTTCTCAGCCCCAGCATTTT | CASSDPGSSQPQHF
. | TRBJ2-7 | TRBV15 | . | TGTGCCACCAGCAAAGGACGGGGATTTGGAGAGCAGTACTTC | CATSKGRGFGEQYF
. | TRBJ2-4 | TRBV6-1 | . | TGTGCCAGCAGTGAACAGATCCTAGCCAAAAACATTCAGTACTTC | CASSEQILAKNIQYF
. | TRBJ1-2 | TRBV28 | . | TGTGCCAGCTTCGAGGCTAACTATGGCTACACCTTC | CASFEANYGYTF
. | TRBJ2-1 | TRBV12-3/TRBV12-4 | . | TGTGCCAGCAGTTTGGGGAGTGAGCAGTTCTTC | CASSLGSEQFF
. | TRBJ1-1 | TRBV4-2 | . | TGTGCCAGCAGCCGACCCAACGAGGACACTGAAGCTTTCTTT | CASSRPNEDTEAFF
TRBD2 | TRBJ2-1 | TRBV7-8 | . | TGTGCCAGCAGCCCTCCCGGGACTACCAACAATGAGCAGTTCTTC | CASSPPGTTNNEQFF
TRBD1 | TRBJ1-4 | TRBV3-1/TRBV3-2 | . | TGTGCCAGCAGCCAGGAGACAGGGGTAGACGAAAAACTGTTTTTT | CASSQETGVDEKLFF
. | TRBJ2-4 | TRBV7-9 | . | TGTGCCAGCAGCTTGGGGGCGATGGGCAAAAACATTCAGTACTTC | CASSLGAMGKNIQYF
TRBD2 | TRBJ2-2 | TRBV5-6 | . | TGTGCCAGCAGCTTGACGGGAGGATACACCGGGGAGCTGTTTTTT | CASSLTGGYTGELFF
. | TRBJ1-2 | TRBV27 | . | TGTGCCAGCAGTTTACGGGCGGGGAACTATGGCTACACCTTC | CASSLRAGNYGYTF
. | TRBJ1-2 | TRBV7-8 | . | TGTGCCAGCAGCTCCCGGGACAAGATCTATGGCTACACCTTC | CASSSRDKIYGYTF